This passage covers 30 T cell receptor beta chains from one sample sequenced in a study of PD-1 blockade in mismatch repair-deficient tumors. TCRdb's table, derived via immunoSEQ multiplex PCR, lists solely in-frame clones and lacks some. This sample carries some 100,000 clones, about 79% of them seen once, and the ten largest clones take roughly 6.2%. The sequencing used peripheral blood, collected approximately 8 months after starting pembrolizumab. The receptors originated from an adult with mismatch repair-deficient cancer.

V usage is TRBV7-8 and J usage is TRBJ2-2; 9 nucleotides match TRBD2. This CDR3 is built from 18 residues. Germline V gene lookup returns CDR1 SGHVS and CDR2 FQNEAQ. J lost 7 bases, V lost 10 bases, and 22 bases had no gene match. The CDR3 sequence: CATLHHNGSAGGNGELFF. Written as DNA, the CDR3 is TGTGCCACCCTACACCATAATGGATCGGCGGGAGGGAACGGGGAGCTGTTTTTT. The full variable domain, rest sourced from reference TRBV7-8 and TRBJ2-2, is GAGVSQSPRYKVAKRGQDVALRCDPISGHVSLFWYQQALGQGPEFLTYFQNEAQLDKSGLPSDRFFAERPEGSVSTLKIQRTQQEDSAVYLCATLHHNGSAGGNGELFFGEGSRLTVL.

V gene TRBV4-1 combines with J gene TRBJ1-2, with a possible D match to TRBD1 (5 bases). V was trimmed by 4 bases and J by 2 bases, leaving 14 bases between them. The CDR3 runs 15 residues. CDR1 is MGHRA, CDR2 YSYEKL, per germline. The CDR3 is CASSPFGQGNYGYTF. CDR3 coding DNA: TGCGCCAGCAGCCCGTTTGGTCAGGGCAACTATGGCTACACCTTC.

The chain uses TRBV9 and TRBJ1-2; D call uncertain. Germline loops: CDR1 SGDLS, CDR2 YYNGEE. Trimming stripped 0 bases from V and 5 bases from J, with 8 bases between. The CDR3 loop spans 13 amino acids. Written as DNA, the CDR3 is TGTGCCAGCAGCGTAGATCTAGGGTATGGCTACACCTTC. Its protein is CASSVDLGYGYTF.

The chain has TRBV7-2 and TRBJ1-3, with no clear D. This CDR3 spans 13 amino acids. V was trimmed by 6 bases and J by 2 bases, leaving 8 bases between them. CDR1 is SGHTA, CDR2 FQGNSA, per germline. Here the CDR3 reads CASSWEAGNTIYF. The CDR3 nucleotides read TGTGCCAGCAGTTGGGAAGCTGGAAACACCATATATTTT.

The chain joins TRBV6-1 to TRBJ2-4; 7 nucleotides line up with TRBD2. The CDR3 runs to 15 residues. V dropped 7 bases and J dropped 4; count of bases not matched to a gene: 10. Per germline, CDR1 MNHNS and CDR2 SASEGT. CDR3 region: CASKTGLADKNIQYF. The DNA for the CDR3 is TGTGCCAGCAAGACGGGGCTAGCGGATAAAAACATTCAGTACTTC.

This clone was detected once. The chain employs TRBV19 and TRBJ1-4, with 9 bases aligning to TRBD1. CDR1 and CDR2 from the germline V gene are LNHDA and SQIVND (reference sequence). With 5 bases clipped from V and 10 bases from J, the junction kept 17 bases outside the gene matches. The CDR3 covers 17 residues. The DNA for the CDR3 is TGTGCCAGTAGTCCCCAGCGGCCGGACAGGGGAGGACGAAAACTGTTTTTT. Translating gives CASSPQRPDRGGRKLFF.

This rearrangement joins TRBV29-1 to TRBJ2-1, with 12 positions matching TRBD2. Germline-derived CDR1 and CDR2 are SQVTM and ANQGSEA. The CDR3 totals 16 residues. The V and J ends lost 0 bases and 6 bases, in that order; junction bases with no gene match: 6. CDR3 protein: CSVEDLASGRGNEQFF. The CDR3 DNA is TGCAGCGTTGAAGATTTGGCTAGCGGGAGGGGCAATGAGCAGTTCTTC.

This clone was seen just once. The chain's CDR3 is CASSESGRGEAFF. The CDR3 DNA is TGCGCCAGCAGTGAGTCGGGCCGGGGTGAAGCTTTCTTT. The rearrangement uses TRBV10-1 and TRBJ1-1; D ambiguous. Germline values: CDR1 WNHNN, CDR2 SYGVQD (reference sequence). The CDR3 runs 13 residues. The germline V and J ends were trimmed by 0 bases and 7 bases, with 9 bases remaining between them.

This clone was picked up a small number of times. The gene calls are TRBV14 and TRBJ1-2; D may be TRBD1 (5 bases). There are 16 residues in the CDR3. Trimming removed 1 base at V and 4 bases at J, with 16 bases between. The V gene's germline CDR1 is SGHDN and CDR2 FVKESK. The DNA of the CDR3 is TGTGCCAGCAGCCAAGGAGGGTCCGGGACGGTCTATGGCTACACCTTC. It yields the protein CASSQGGSGTVYGYTF. The entire variable domain, with the rest obtained from reference TRBV14 and TRBJ1-2, is as follows: EAGVTQFPSHSVIEKGQTVTLRCDPISGHDNLYWYRRVMGKEIKFLLHFVKESKQDESGMPNNRFLAERTGGTYSTLKVQPAELEDSGVYFCASSQGGSGTVYGYTFGSGTRLTVV.

This clone was detected only once. The chain combines TRBV5-4 with TRBJ2-3, with D possibly being TRBD2 (6 bases). CDR3 length: 13 residues. Germline loops: CDR1 SGHNT, CDR2 YYREEE (reference sequence). V lost 0 bases and J lost 6, with 8 bases in between. The CDR3 loop is CASSLAGGDTQYF. The DNA for the CDR3 is TGTGCCAGCAGCTTGGCCGGAGGGGATACGCAGTATTTT.

The rearrangement joins TRBV5-4 to TRBJ2-1, with D hard to call. Germline values: CDR1 SGHNT, CDR2 YYREEE (reference sequence). The V gene lost 4 bases and the J gene lost 0 bases, with 14 bases spanning the gap. CDR3 size: 16 residues. CDR3 bases: TGTGCCAGCAGCCCCCCGCCGGCGAGCTCCTACAATGAGCAGTTCTTC. This translates into CASSPPPASSYNEQFF.

This clone was seen just once. The J gene is TRBJ1-1, the V gene TRBV6-1; no firm D call. V was pared by 5 bases and J by 6 bases, with 7 bases between. Germline assignment: CDR1 MNHNS and CDR2 SASEGT. CDR3 size: 11 residues. The CDR3, as DNA: TGTGCCAGCAGTAGAATCCCTGAAGCTTTCTTT. Protein product: CASSRIPEAFF.

This clone was counted a few times. The chain links TRBV11-3 to TRBJ2-3, with D uncertain. The germline gives CDR1 SGHNT, CDR2 YENEEA. Trimming shortened V by 5 bases and J by 8 bases, and 11 bases separated the two germline ends. CDR3 length: 12 residues. CDR3 coding DNA: TGTGCCAGCAGCCCGCGGTTTTCTACGCAGTATTTT. This translates into CASSPRFSTQYF.

The V gene is TRBV4-1, the J gene TRBJ1-1; D ambiguous. V was cut by 4 bases and J by 3 bases, with 15 bases left in between. This CDR3 is 15 amino acids long. CDR1 is MGHRA and CDR2 is YSYEKL in the germline V gene. In DNA, the CDR3 is TGCGCCAGCAGCCCATACCAAGGTGGGGACACTGAAGCTTTCTTT. Amino acids: CASSPYQGGDTEAFF.

The chain joins TRBV2 to TRBJ2-7; 7 bases align to TRBD2. The CDR3 contains 14 residues. J was trimmed by 0 bases and V by 6 bases; bases with no gene match: 5. The germline CDR1 and CDR2 sequences are SNHLY and FYNNEI. CDR3 sequence reads: CASRLALNSYEQYF. CDR3 bases: TGTGCCAGCAGACTAGCGTTGAACTCCTACGAGCAGTACTTC. Filled out from reference TRBV2 and TRBJ2-7, the complete variable domain reads EPEVTQTPSHQVTQMGQEVILRCVPISNHLYFYWYRQILGQKVEFLVSFYNNEISEKSEIFDDQFSVERPDGSNFTLKIRSTKLEDSAMYFCASRLALNSYEQYFGPGTRLTVT.

The CDR3 nucleotides read TGTGCCAGCAGCGGACAGGGGGCGGACACTGAAGCTTTCTTT. The encoded protein is CASSGQGADTEAFF. J is TRBJ1-1 and V is TRBV9; 10 positions match TRBD1. The length of the CDR3 is 14 residues. The germline V gene encodes CDR1 SGDLS and CDR2 YYNGEE. Trimming cost V 3 bases and J 3 bases; bases outside gene matches: 2.

This chain uses TRBV5-4 with TRBJ2-2; TRBD1 might be the D (5 bases). The germline V gene has CDR1 SGHNT and CDR2 YYREEE (reference sequence). V dropped 3 bases and J dropped 0 bases, with 12 bases sitting between them. The CDR3 is 16 residues long. CDR3 protein: CASSSRQTANTGELFF. The CDR3 DNA is TGTGCCAGCAGCTCACGACAGACCGCGAACACCGGGGAGCTGTTTTTT.

This chain uses TRBV5-1 with TRBJ2-7, with 7 bases that match TRBD2. The CDR3 is 12 amino acids. J gave up 6 bases and V 5 bases, and 5 bases lay outside the gene matches. The germline gives CDR1 SGHRS, CDR2 YFSETQ. The CDR3 protein is CASRLTGGEQYF. The CDR3, as DNA: TGCGCCAGCAGGTTAACGGGGGGCGAGCAGTACTTC.

V is TRBV9 and J is TRBJ1-3; D unclear. Germline loops: CDR1 SGDLS, CDR2 YYNGEE. The CDR3 totals 16 residues. Trimming removed 0 bases at V and 0 bases at J, with 10 bases between. CDR3 nucleotides: TGTGCCAGCAGCGTAGATACACTCGTCTCTGGAAACACCATATATTTT. Protein: CASSVDTLVSGNTIYF.

CDR3: CASSWGRSRSYNEQFF. The CDR3 DNA reads as TGTGCCAGCAGCTGGGGGCGTTCGAGGAGTTACAATGAGCAGTTCTTC. The chain recombines TRBV7-9 with TRBJ2-1; a possible D gene is TRBD1 (6 bases). CDR3 length: 16 residues. Germline-derived CDR1 and CDR2 are SEHNR and FQNEAQ (reference sequence). Trimming took off 4 bases at V and 4 bases at J, with 17 bases between the two ends.

The chain links TRBV6-5 to TRBJ2-5, with D hard to call. The CDR3 spans 12 residues. The germline CDR1 and CDR2 sequences are MNHEY and SVGAGI. With 2 bases removed from V and 1 base from J, the gap between germline ends came to 2 bases. The CDR3 is CASSYLQETQYF. The CDR3 DNA is TGTGCCAGCAGTTACCTCCAAGAGACCCAGTACTTC.

The rearrangement links TRBV15 to TRBJ2-5; 9 positions agree with TRBD1. This CDR3 is built from 15 residues. In germline, CDR1 is LNHNV, CDR2 YYDKDF (reference sequence). J was trimmed by 5 bases and V by 0 bases; bases with no gene match: 4. CDR3 sequence: CATSREQGAWETQYF. CDR3 sequence (DNA): TGTGCCACCAGCAGAGAACAGGGGGCGTGGGAGACCCAGTACTTC.

The chain is built from TRBV4-1 and TRBJ2-1, with 13 positions matching TRBD2. Germline V CDR1 and CDR2: MGHRA, YSYEKL. There are 18 residues in the CDR3. V shed 2 bases and J 9 bases; nucleotides not matched to a gene: 13. The CDR3 here is CASSQTIGTSGIRGEQFF. The CDR3 DNA reads TGCGCCAGCAGCCAAACAATAGGGACTAGCGGGATAAGGGGTGAGCAGTTCTTC.

The V gene is TRBV9, the J gene TRBJ2-1; 11 bases line up with TRBD2. This CDR3 contains 14 residues. V trimming: 5 bases; J trimming: 9 bases; junction bases outside the gene matches: 7. The V gene's germline CDR1 is SGDLS and CDR2 YYNGEE. The chain's CDR3 is CASSQLAGVLEQFF. The CDR3 region has the DNA TGTGCCAGCAGTCAACTAGCGGGAGTACTTGAGCAGTTCTTC.

V and J are TRBV7-8 and TRBJ1-2, with D perhaps TRBD1 (5 bases). Germline CDR1 reads SGHVS; CDR2 reads FQNEAQ. V was shortened by 5 bases and J by 4 bases, with 17 bases between the two germline ends. This CDR3 has 15 amino acids. The CDR3 loop reads CASSGRDVAGYGYTF. DNA of the CDR3: TGTGCCAGCAGCGGGCGGGACGTGGCGGGCTATGGCTACACCTTC.

The chain joins TRBV7-3 to TRBJ1-2; possibly TRBD1 for D (5 bases). Germline CDR1 is SGHTA and CDR2 is FQGTGA. V lost 5 bases and J 2 bases, leaving 18 bases between the germline ends. The CDR3 length is 16 residues. DNA for the CDR3: TGTGCCAGCAGCCCAATGAGGGGCAGCCAAAACTATGGCTACACCTTC. Translated: CASSPMRGSQNYGYTF.

This chain links TRBV5-1 with TRBJ2-5, with TRBD1 identical over 8 bases. The V segment lost 4 bases and the J segment 0 bases; nucleotides outside the gene matches: 8. CDR3 length: 16 amino acids. Germline V gene lookup returns CDR1 SGHRS and CDR2 YFSETQ. CDR3 nucleotides: TGCGCCAGCAGCCCAGGGGGCCGGGGGTACCAAGAGACCCAGTACTTC. It codes for CASSPGGRGYQETQYF. Full variable domain (remainder filled in from reference TRBV5-1 and TRBJ2-5): KAGVTQTPRYLIKTRGQQVTLSCSPISGHRSVSWYQQTPGQGLQFLFEYFSETQRNKGNFPGRFSGRQFSNSRSEMNVSTLELGDSALYLCASSPGGRGYQETQYFGPGTRLLVL.

The chain has TRBV30 and TRBJ1-1, with TRBD1 identical over 8 bases. This CDR3 is 15 amino acids long. Germline V CDR1 and CDR2: GTSNPN, SVGIG (reference sequence). Unmatched junction bases numbered 5, after V lost 2 bases and J lost 0 bases. The CDR3 is CAWSRRDRMNTEAFF. The CDR3 DNA follows: TGTGCCTGGAGTCGAAGGGACAGGATGAACACTGAAGCTTTCTTT.

The chain uses TRBV29-1 and TRBJ2-4, with D perhaps TRBD1 (6 bases). The CDR3 consists of 15 residues. V lost 5 bases, J lost 6 bases, and 20 bases lay in between. CDR1 and CDR2 (germline): SQVTM, ANQGSEA. The CDR3: CSVFIGGASGNIQYF. CDR3 nucleotides: TGCAGCGTTTTTATTGGGGGCGCGAGCGGAAACATTCAGTACTTC.

This clone was seen only a few times. The genes are TRBV7-6 and TRBJ2-3, with D perhaps matching TRBD1 or TRBD2 (5 bases each). V gave up 2 bases and J gave up 5 bases, with 11 bases separating them. The CDR3 spans 14 residues. CDR1 and CDR2 from the germline V gene are SGHVS and FNYEAQ. Here the CDR3 reads CASSLSRDLDTQYF. For the CDR3, the DNA is TGTGCCAGCAGCTTAAGCCGGGACCTAGATACGCAGTATTTT.